This T cell receptor beta chain was recovered during a study of blood T cells in healthy people across ages (dated by TCRdb to 2014 to 2015). Regarding the complete study: In model experiments, roughly one uniquely barcoded TCR beta cDNA molecule per two T cells was captured by template switching. The study measured age-related changes in TCR beta repertoire diversity using deep sequencing normalized with unique cDNA molecular identifiers. To avoid experimental bias, donors of different ages were distributed randomly across sequencing lanes. Using the same blood draw, the study looked at two additional independent replicas of 1 million unique cDNA reads for two donors, one aged 18 to 30 and the other aged 80 or older. Donors were grouped into four age groups: young (average approximately 15 years), middle-aged (about 38), aged (62) and long-lived (about 89). The investigation overall reported the following: As age increased, observed TCR beta diversity per million T cells dropped in a roughly linear way, and a significant reduction was already evident by age about 36. Donor CMV infection status was unknown, potentially confounding age-related changes in expanded clonotypes. Estimates of total diversity from one million sequenced T cells were regarded as lower bounds and underestimates. Compared with the aged group, more naive CD4+ T cells, fewer expanded clones and increased TCR diversity were shown by the long-lived group, suggesting age selection. The percentage of naive T cells measured by flow cytometry correlated strongly with observed TCR beta diversity. Since profiling was done on bulk unsorted PBMCs, naive and antigen-experienced compartments could not be conclusively compared.

Trimming at the junction amounts to 4 bases on V and 2 bases on J, and the germline ends lie 9 bases apart. The CDR3 runs 12 residues from the cysteine to the phenylalanine. The only DNA kept is the CDR3, 36 bases in frame from the first base. According to the germline V gene, CDR1 reads SQVTM and CDR2 reads ANQGSEA. The donors were roughly 40 Caucasian individuals from Russia, aged roughly 6 to 100 years, who were systemically healthy. Each donor gave approximately 10 milliliters of peripheral blood, collected into EDTA-treated Vacutainer tubes. PBMCs were isolated by Ficoll-Paque density-gradient centrifugation, with at least 6 million obtained per sample. Total RNA was extracted from PBMCs with Trizol reagent, with at least 5.5 micrograms obtained per sample. For every donor, flow cytometry on a PBMC aliquot measured the percentage of naive CD45RAhigh/CD27high T cells. This clonotype was recorded at least ten times. What antigen it recognizes has not been identified. No much larger clonotype is one base removed from it; base qualities were not supplied.

Libraries were constructed by 5' RACE. Instrument used: Illumina HiSeq 2500. A second PCR of roughly 6 to 11 cycles was performed with a sample-barcoded 5' primer and a J-beta primer mix. A unique molecular identifier was introduced onto each TCR beta cDNA molecule by a template-switch 5' adaptor carrying 12 random nucleotides. At least 2.5 million CDR3-containing paired-end reads were obtained from each sample. First-strand cDNA was synthesized from all RNA with the Mint cDNA synthesis kit, primed by a TRBC-specific oligonucleotide. After uracil-DNA glycosylase treatment, a first 18-cycle PCR used universal primers M1SS and BC2_uni_R on all cDNA. In the paper's pipeline: For normalization, 1 million high-quality reads were randomly selected from each sample, with every read carrying a distinct molecular identifier. Instead of being binned into consensus sequences, reads that shared molecular identifiers were thrown out. CDR3 identification, clonotype clustering and error correction used MiTCR with a Q25 quality threshold and the strictest error-elimination algorithm. Lower-bound total TCR beta diversity was estimated with a nonparametric unseen species model using Euler transformation. TCRdb trimmed public reads at Q25 via fastp, called clones via MiXCR and kept in-frame beta chains. Identical CDR3 proteins give one entry, which carries the most common genes and DNA. TCRdb, not the original authors, processed these V and J calls. A total of about 1.6 million distinct CDR3 sequences appear in this sample, almost 35% of them only once. Around 11% of the sample is held by the ten biggest clonotypes.

The V and J segments used are TRBV29-1 and TRBJ2-7; 5 matching bases give a weak D call of TRBD2. Sequencing was performed on blood. This TCR was sampled from a young woman in good health. The nucleotide sequence reads TGCAGCGTTGTAGCGTCCGCCTACGAGCAGTACTTC. The encoded protein is CSVVASAYEQYF.